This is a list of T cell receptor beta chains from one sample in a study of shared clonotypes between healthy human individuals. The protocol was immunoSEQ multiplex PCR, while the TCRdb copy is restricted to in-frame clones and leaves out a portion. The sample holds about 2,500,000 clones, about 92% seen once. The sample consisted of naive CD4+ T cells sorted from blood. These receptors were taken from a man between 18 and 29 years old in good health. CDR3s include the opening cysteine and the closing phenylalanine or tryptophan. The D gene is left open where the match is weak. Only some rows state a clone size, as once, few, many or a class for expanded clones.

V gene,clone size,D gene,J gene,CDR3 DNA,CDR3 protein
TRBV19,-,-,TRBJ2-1,TGTGCCAGTAGCCTAGGGGGGGCGGGCTACAATGAGCAGTTCTTC,CASSLGGAGYNEQFF
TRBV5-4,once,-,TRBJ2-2,TGTGCCAGCACCCCCAGGGGCGCCGGGGAGCTGTTTTTT,CASTPRGAGELFF
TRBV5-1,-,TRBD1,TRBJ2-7,TGCGCCAGCAGCCCTTCACCCCTCGGGACAGGCCCATCGGGCTCCTACGAGCAGTACTTC,CASSPSPLGTGPSGSYEQYF
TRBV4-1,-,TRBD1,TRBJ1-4,TGCGCCAGCAGCCAAGGGGGGGACAGTAATGAAAAACTGTTTTTT,CASSQGGDSNEKLFF
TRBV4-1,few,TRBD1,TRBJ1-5,TGCGCCAGCAGCCAACAGGGGGCGCTTGGTCAGCCCCAGCATTTT,CASSQQGALGQPQHF
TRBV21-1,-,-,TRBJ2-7,TGTGCCAGCAGTGACTGGATGGAAAGCTACGAGCAGTACTTC,CASSDWMESYEQYF
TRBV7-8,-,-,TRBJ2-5,TGTGCCAGCAGCCCTAGGGTCGGGACCCAAGAGACCCAGTACTTC,CASSPRVGTQETQYF
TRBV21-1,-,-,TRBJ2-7,TGTGCCAGCAGCAAGGGGGCCTGGGAGCAGTACTTC,CASSKGAWEQYF
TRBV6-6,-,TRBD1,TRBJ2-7,TGTGCCAGCAGTTACTCGGGGACAGGGAGGAACGAGCAGTACTTC,CASSYSGTGRNEQYF
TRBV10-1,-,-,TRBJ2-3,TGCGCCAGCAGTGTCAAAAACACAGATACGCAGTATTTT,CASSVKNTDTQYF
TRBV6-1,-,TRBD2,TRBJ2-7,TGTGCCAGCAGGACTAGCGGTACCTACGAGCAGTACTTC,CASRTSGTYEQYF
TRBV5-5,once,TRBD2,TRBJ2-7,TGTGCCAGCAGCGGCGGACCTGGGACTAGCAGTCTCTACGAGCAGTACTTC,CASSGGPGTSSLYEQYF
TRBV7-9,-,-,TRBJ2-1,TGTGCCAGCAGCTTAGCTAGTTCATTATACAATGAGCAGTTCTTC,CASSLASSLYNEQFF
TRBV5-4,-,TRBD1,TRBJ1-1,TGTGCCAGCAGTCTCGAAGGGACAGGGACCAGGAGGAACACTGAAGCTTTCTTT,CASSLEGTGTRRNTEAFF
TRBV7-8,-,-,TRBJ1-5,TGTGCCAGCAGCTTAGTGTCCGGGGGCACCAGCAATCAGCCCCAGCATTTT,CASSLVSGGTSNQPQHF
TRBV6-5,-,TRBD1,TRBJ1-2,TGTGCCAGCAGTTACGCCACACAGGGGAATGGCTACACCTTC,CASSYATQGNGYTF
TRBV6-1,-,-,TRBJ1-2,TGTGCCAGCAACGGGCAGACCTATGGCTACACCTTC,CASNGQTYGYTF
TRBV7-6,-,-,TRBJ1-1,TGTGCCAGCAGCTTAGTCTCGGGAATCGACACTGAAGCTTTCTTT,CASSLVSGIDTEAFF
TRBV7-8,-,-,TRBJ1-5,TGTGCCAGCAGCTTAGGGAGGGTCCCCAATCAGCCCCAGCATTTT,CASSLGRVPNQPQHF
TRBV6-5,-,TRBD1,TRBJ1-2,TGTGCCAGCAGTTACGCCCCAGGGGGGTATGGCTACACCTTC,CASSYAPGGYGYTF
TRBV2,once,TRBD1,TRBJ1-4,TGTGCCAGCAGTGAAGATCGGACAGGGGGTTTTTTT,CASSEDRTGGFF
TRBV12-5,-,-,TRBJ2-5,TGTGCTAGCGAACCGAGGTCCGGGGTGGAGACCCAGTACTTC,CASEPRSGVETQYF
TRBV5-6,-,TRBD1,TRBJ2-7,TGTGCCAGCACGCCGGGACAGGCCTCCTACGAGCAGTACTTC,CASTPGQASYEQYF
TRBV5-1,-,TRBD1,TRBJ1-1,TGCGCCAGCAGCCTCGACAGGGGTAACACTGAAGCTTTCTTT,CASSLDRGNTEAFF
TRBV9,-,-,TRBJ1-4,TGTGCCAGCAGAGGGGGGGAAGGAGCAACTAATGAAAAACTGTTTTTT,CASRGGEGATNEKLFF
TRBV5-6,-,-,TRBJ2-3,TGTGCCAGCAGCACCTTCCGCGGAACAGATACGCAGTATTTT,CASSTFRGTDTQYF
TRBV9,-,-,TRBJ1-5,TGTGCCAGCAGCGTAGACTACAGCAATCAGCCCCAGCATTTT,CASSVDYSNQPQHF
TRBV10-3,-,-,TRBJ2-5,TGTGCCATCAGTGAGGGACTGTCGACCCAGTACTTC,CAISEGLSTQYF
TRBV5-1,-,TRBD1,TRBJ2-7,TGCGCCAGCAGCTTGGTGGGCACGAGGGTCGGGGACAGCTACGAGCAGTACTTC,CASSLVGTRVGDSYEQYF
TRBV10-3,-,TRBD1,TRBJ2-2,TGTGCCATCAGTGCGGACAGGGTCACCGGGGAGCTGTTTTTT,CAISADRVTGELFF
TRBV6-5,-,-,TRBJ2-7,TGTGCCAGCAGTTACTCTCCAGCTTCCTACGAGCAGTACTTC,CASSYSPASYEQYF
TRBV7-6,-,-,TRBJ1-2,TGTGCCAGCAGCTTAGATGGGGGCTCTAACTATGGCTACACCTTC,CASSLDGGSNYGYTF
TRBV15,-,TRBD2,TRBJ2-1,TGTGCCACCAGCAGACCTAGCGGGAGCTCCTACAATGAGCAGTTCTTC,CATSRPSGSSYNEQFF
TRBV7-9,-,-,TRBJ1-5,TGTGCCAGCAGCCCAATTGGGGATCTTTCTGGCAATCAGCCCCAGCATTTT,CASSPIGDLSGNQPQHF
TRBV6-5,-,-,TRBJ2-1,TGTGCCAGCAGCTCAGACAGGCTCTCCTACAATGAGCAGTTCTTC,CASSSDRLSYNEQFF
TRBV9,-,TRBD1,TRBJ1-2,TGTGCCAGCAGCCCACGACAGGGACCTAGCTATGGCTACACCTTC,CASSPRQGPSYGYTF
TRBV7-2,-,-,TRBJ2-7,TGTGCCAGCAGCACTCAGACAGCCGGCGAGCAGTACTTC,CASSTQTAGEQYF
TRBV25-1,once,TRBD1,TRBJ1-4,TGTGCCAGCAGTCAGACAGGGGGCGTTGAAAAACTGTTTTTT,CASSQTGGVEKLFF
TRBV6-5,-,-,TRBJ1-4,TGTGCCAGCACCTCAGGGACGGGCAATGAAAAACTGTTTTTT,CASTSGTGNEKLFF
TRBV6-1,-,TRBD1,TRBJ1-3,TGTGCCAGCAGTCAGGACAGGGCTGGAAACACCATATATTTT,CASSQDRAGNTIYF
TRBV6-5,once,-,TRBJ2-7,TGTGCCAGCAGTCGGACTATTCTTTCCTACGAGCAGTACTTC,CASSRTILSYEQYF
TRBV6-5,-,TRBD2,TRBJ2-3,TGTGCCAGCAGTTTAGCGGGTATAAGCACAGATACGCAGTATTTT,CASSLAGISTDTQYF
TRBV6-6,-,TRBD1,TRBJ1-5,TGTGCCAGCAGTCAGGGGGAGCGCAATCAGCCCCAGCATTTT,CASSQGERNQPQHF
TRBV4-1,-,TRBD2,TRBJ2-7,TGCGCCAGCAGCCAAGACTTGGGAGGGGAAAGAGGCTACGAGCAGTACTTC,CASSQDLGGERGYEQYF
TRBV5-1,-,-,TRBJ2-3,TGCGCCAGCAGCCCAGACCGCACAGATACGCAGTATTTT,CASSPDRTDTQYF
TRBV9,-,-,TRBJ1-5,TGTGCCAGCAGCGTCGGAGTTGTAAGCAATCAGCCCCAGCATTTT,CASSVGVVSNQPQHF
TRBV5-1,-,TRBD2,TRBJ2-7,TGCGCCAGCAGCTTGGCCGGGGGACTAGCCGCCGAGGAGCAGTACTTC,CASSLAGGLAAEEQYF
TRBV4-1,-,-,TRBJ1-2,TGCGCCAGCAGCCAAGAGGAGGGAAACTATGGCTACACCTTC,CASSQEEGNYGYTF
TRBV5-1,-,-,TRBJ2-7,TGCGCCAGCAGCTTGGAGTGGACAGCCGAGTACGAGCAGTACTTC,CASSLEWTAEYEQYF
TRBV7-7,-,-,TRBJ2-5,TGTGCTAGCAGCTTGGCCGGGACCGCGGGCCAAGAGACCCAGTACTTC,CASSLAGTAGQETQYF
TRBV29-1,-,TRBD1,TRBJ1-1,TGCAGCGTTACCCGACAGGGTCTGATGAACACTGAAGCTTTCTTT,CSVTRQGLMNTEAFF
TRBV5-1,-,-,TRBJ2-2,TGCGCCAGCAGCTTCGGGGCTAGGGACACCGGGGAGCTGTTTTTT,CASSFGARDTGELFF
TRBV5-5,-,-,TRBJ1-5,TGTGCCAGCAGACTCAAATGGGGTTTTCGCAATCAGCCCCAGCATTTT,CASRLKWGFRNQPQHF
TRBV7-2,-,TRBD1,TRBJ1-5,TGTGCCAGCAGAAAGACAGGGAAAAATCAGCCCCAGCATTTT,CASRKTGKNQPQHF
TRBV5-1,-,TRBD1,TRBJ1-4,TGCGCCAGCAGCCTTGGGACAGAACGAGTTAATGAAAAACTGTTTTTT,CASSLGTERVNEKLFF
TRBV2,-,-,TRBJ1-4,TGTGCCAGCAGTGACAGGGCGTCTAATGAAAAACTGTTTTTT,CASSDRASNEKLFF
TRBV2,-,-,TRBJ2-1,TGTGCCAGCAGTGCCGGGAAAGGCTACAATGAGCAGTTCTTC,CASSAGKGYNEQFF
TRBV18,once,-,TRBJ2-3,TGTGCCAGCTCACTGACCGGGCTAGGAGGGGGGACAGATACGCAGTATTTT,CASSLTGLGGGTDTQYF
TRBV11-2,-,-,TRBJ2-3,TGTGCCAGCAGCTTTGGGATTTCCCCTGGCACAGATACGCAGTATTTT,CASSFGISPGTDTQYF